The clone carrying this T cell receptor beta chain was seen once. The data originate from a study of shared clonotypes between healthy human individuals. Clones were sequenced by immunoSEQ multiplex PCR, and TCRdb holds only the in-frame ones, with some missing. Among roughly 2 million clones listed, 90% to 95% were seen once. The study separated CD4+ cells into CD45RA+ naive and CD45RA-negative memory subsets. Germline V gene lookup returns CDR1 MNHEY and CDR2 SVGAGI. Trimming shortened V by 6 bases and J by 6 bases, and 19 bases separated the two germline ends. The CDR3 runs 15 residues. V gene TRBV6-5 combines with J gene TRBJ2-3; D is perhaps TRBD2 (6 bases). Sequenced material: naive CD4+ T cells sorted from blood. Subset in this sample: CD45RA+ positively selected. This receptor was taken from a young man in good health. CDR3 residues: CASSPVGLGMDTQYF. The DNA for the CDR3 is TGTGCCAGCAGCCCCGTGGGACTTGGAATGGATACGCAGTATTTT.